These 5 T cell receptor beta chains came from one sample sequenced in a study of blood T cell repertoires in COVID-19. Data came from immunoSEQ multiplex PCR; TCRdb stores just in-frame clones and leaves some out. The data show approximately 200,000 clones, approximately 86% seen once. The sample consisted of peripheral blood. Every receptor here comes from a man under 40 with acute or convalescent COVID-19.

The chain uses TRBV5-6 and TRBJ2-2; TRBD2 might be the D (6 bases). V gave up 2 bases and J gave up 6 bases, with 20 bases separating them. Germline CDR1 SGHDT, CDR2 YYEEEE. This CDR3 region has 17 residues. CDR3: CASSFFALADSPGELFF. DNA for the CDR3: TGTGCCAGCAGCTTTTTCGCATTAGCGGATTCCCCCGGGGAGCTGTTTTTT.

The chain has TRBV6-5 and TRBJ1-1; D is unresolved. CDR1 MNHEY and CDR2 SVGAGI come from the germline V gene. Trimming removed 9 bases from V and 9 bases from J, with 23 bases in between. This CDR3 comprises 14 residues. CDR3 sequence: CASSPPGSYKKAFF. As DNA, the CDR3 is TGTGCCAGTTCTCCTCCCGGGTCCTATAAAAAAGCTTTCTTT.

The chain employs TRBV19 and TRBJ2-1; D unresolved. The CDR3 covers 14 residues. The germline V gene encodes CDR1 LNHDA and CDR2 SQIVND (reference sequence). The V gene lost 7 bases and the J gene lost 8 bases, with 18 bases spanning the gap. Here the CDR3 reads CASNGYNRRDEQFF. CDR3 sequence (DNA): TGTGCCAGTAATGGGTACAATCGTCGGGATGAGCAGTTCTTC.

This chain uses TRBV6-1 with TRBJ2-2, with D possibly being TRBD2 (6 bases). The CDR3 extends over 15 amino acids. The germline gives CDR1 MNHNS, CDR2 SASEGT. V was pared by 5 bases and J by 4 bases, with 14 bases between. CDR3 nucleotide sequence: TGTGCCAGCAGTTCGGCGGGGAGGAGCACCGGGGAGCTGTTTTTT. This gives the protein CASSSAGRSTGELFF.

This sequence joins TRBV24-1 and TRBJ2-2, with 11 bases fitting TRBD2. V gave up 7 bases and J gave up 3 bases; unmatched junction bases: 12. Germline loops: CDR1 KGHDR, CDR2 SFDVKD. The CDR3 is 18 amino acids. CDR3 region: CATSPTTTSGVYTGELFF. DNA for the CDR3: TGTGCCACCAGCCCAACAACGACTAGCGGGGTGTACACCGGGGAGCTGTTTTTT.